Listed below are T cell receptor beta chains from one sample, sequenced in a study of breast tumors, draining lymph nodes, adjacent tissues. A single record per CDR3 protein comes from TCRdb applying MiXCR to the multiplex PCR reads. The sample holds 47,000 or so distinct CDR3 sequences, 23% seen once. Sequencing input: breast tumor tissue. These receptors were collected from a female donor with breast cancer. Some clones in this sample may be carry-over from other donors' samples. Both conserved end residues are part of each CDR3. Fields, in order: V gene, J gene, clone size, D gene, CDR3 protein, CDR3 DNA. The D gene is left open where the match is weak. Some rows have no size entry. The others give once, few or many, or a class for an expanded clone.

TRBV5-1,TRBJ2-1,many,TRBD1,CASSSAKRDRFSYNEQFF,TGCGCCAGCAGCTCCGCAAAACGGGACAGGTTCTCCTACAATGAGCAGTTCTTC
TRBV7-4,TRBJ2-1,many,NA,CASSLGAPNPDNEQFF,TGTGCCAGCAGCCTGGGGGCCCCCAACCCCGACAATGAGCAGTTCTTC
TRBV5-1,TRBJ2-7,many,NA,CASSLGEFHEQYF,TGCGCCAGCAGCTTGGGGGAGTTCCACGAGCAGTACTTC
TRBV7-2,TRBJ2-1,many,NA,CASSLVPPGYNEQFF,TGTGCCAGCAGCTTAGTTCCCCCCGGGTACAATGAGCAGTTCTTC
TRBV20-1,TRBJ2-7,NA,TRBD1,CSARSGTGSYEQYF,TGCAGTGCTAGATCCGGGACAGGCAGTTACGAGCAGTACTTC
TRBV6-5,TRBJ1-2,many,TRBD1,CASTGQGAYGYTF,TGTGCCAGCACTGGACAGGGGGCGTATGGCTACACCTTC
TRBV7-9,TRBJ2-1,NA,NA,CASSPSTVYNEQFF,TGTGCCAGCAGCCCCTCTACAGTATACAATGAGCAGTTCTTC
TRBV7-7,TRBJ2-1,many,NA,CASSWGAGYNEQFF,TGTGCTAGCAGCTGGGGTGCGGGATACAATGAGCAGTTCTTC
TRBV9,TRBJ2-3,many,NA,CASSTPRRSTSTDTQYF,TGTGCCAGCAGCACCCCCCGGCGGTCTACTAGCACAGATACGCAGTATTTT
TRBV6-5,TRBJ2-1,NA,TRBD2,CASSFVVSGRAIEQFF,TGTGCCAGCAGTTTTGTGGTTAGCGGGAGGGCCATCGAGCAGTTCTTC
TRBV11-3,TRBJ2-5,many,TRBD1,CASSSGQGPQETQYF,TGTGCCAGCAGCAGCGGACAGGGTCCACAAGAGACCCAGTACTTC
TRBV4-2,TRBJ2-1,many,TRBD2,CASSQGLGTSGVYEQFF,TGTGCCAGCAGCCAAGGCCTAGGGACTAGCGGGGTCTATGAGCAGTTCTTC
TRBV7-9,TRBJ2-1,NA,TRBD2,CASSPTTGLAIYNEQFF,TGTGCCAGCAGCCCCACCACGGGACTAGCGATTTACAATGAGCAGTTCTTC
TRBV6-6,TRBJ1-5,many,NA,CASSLQPTTYSNQPQHF,TGTGCCAGCAGTTTACAGCCAACCACTTATAGCAATCAGCCCCAGCATTTT
TRBV27,TRBJ2-7,many,TRBD2,CATKPGLAYEQYF,TGTGCCACCAAACCGGGACTAGCCTACGAGCAGTACTTC
TRBV5-5,TRBJ2-7,many,TRBD1,CASSLKGAPGEQYF,TGTGCCAGCAGCTTGAAGGGGGCGCCGGGCGAGCAGTACTTC
TRBV25-1,TRBJ1-1,NA,NA,CASSGGGWGTEAFF,TGTGCCAGCAGTGGTGGGGGTTGGGGCACTGAAGCTTTCTTT
TRBV19,TRBJ2-2,many,NA,CASSIDGGLFGTGELFF,TGTGCCAGTAGTATAGATGGGGGCCTCTTTGGTACCGGGGAGCTGTTTTTT
TRBV5-1,TRBJ2-5,NA,TRBD1,CASSRQGEETQYF,TGCGCCAGCAGCCGACAGGGGGAAGAGACCCAGTACTTC
TRBV9,TRBJ1-6,many,NA,CASSSIPTGNSPLHF,TGTGCCAGCAGCTCCATCCCGACAGGAAATTCACCCCTCCACTTT
TRBV4-2,TRBJ2-3,NA,TRBD2,CASSQGSGGGTDSQYF,TGTGCCAGCAGCCAGGGTAGCGGGGGGGGCACAGATTCGCAGTATTTT
TRBV5-1,TRBJ2-5,many,NA,CASKGFQETQYF,TGCGCCAGCAAAGGGTTTCAAGAGACCCAGTACTTC
TRBV28,TRBJ1-2,many,NA,CASSLEGGRYGYTF,TGTGCCAGCAGTTTGGAGGGGGGCAGGTATGGCTACACCTTC
TRBV18,TRBJ1-4,NA,NA,CASSPRSRAGEKLFF,TGTGCCAGCTCACCACGTAGTAGGGCGGGTGAAAAACTGTTTTTT
TRBV2,TRBJ1-1,NA,TRBD1,CASRGQGMNTEAFF,TGTGCCAGCAGGGGACAGGGGATGAACACTGAAGCTTTCTTT
TRBV5-8,TRBJ1-2,few,NA,CASSLVQGNYGYTF,TGTGCCAGCAGCTTGGTCCAGGGAAATTATGGCTACACCTTC
TRBV12-3/TRBV12-4,TRBJ1-5,many,NA,CASSLAQGTEQPQHF,TGTGCCAGCAGTTTAGCGCAAGGGACGGAACAGCCCCAGCATTTT
TRBV7-6,TRBJ2-7,many,NA,CASTPLRGYEQYF,TGTGCCAGCACCCCCCTACGGGGCTACGAGCAGTACTTC
TRBV24-1,TRBJ1-2,medium-sized,NA,CATSDRGLRGYTF,TGTGCCACCAGTGATAGGGGTTTGCGTGGCTACACCTTC
TRBV7-9,TRBJ2-3,many,TRBD1,CASSLDRGQSQYF,TGTGCCAGCAGCTTAGACAGGGGGCAATCGCAGTATTTT
TRBV19,TRBJ2-1,few,TRBD2,CASTPMAGVNEQFF,TGTGCCAGTACCCCAATGGCGGGAGTTAATGAGCAGTTCTTC
TRBV5-1,TRBJ2-1,NA,TRBD2,CASSSRLAGGNEQFF,TGCGCCAGCAGCTCGCGACTAGCGGGAGGTAATGAGCAGTTCTTC
TRBV6-5,TRBJ2-7,many,NA,CASSKTDFSYEQYF,TGTGCCAGCAGTAAAACAGATTTCTCCTACGAGCAGTACTTC
TRBV7-8,TRBJ1-5,many,TRBD1,CASSSTGQVGQPQHF,TGTGCCAGCAGCTCGACAGGGCAGGTCGGTCAGCCCCAGCATTTT
TRBV2,TRBJ1-2,many,NA,CASSEVAGSYGYTF,TGTGCCAGCAGTGAAGTGGCGGGTAGCTATGGCTACACCTTC
TRBV24-1,TRBJ2-1,many,TRBD2,CATSDGGSGNEQFF,TGTGCCACCAGTGACGGCGGGAGTGGGAATGAGCAGTTCTTC
TRBV24-1,TRBJ1-5,many,NA,CATSETGASNQPQHF,TGTGCCACCAGTGAAACTGGGGCTTCCAATCAGCCCCAGCATTTT
TRBV2,TRBJ1-5,NA,TRBD1,CANSGGGTGYNQPQHF,TGCGCCAACAGTGGGGGGGGGACAGGTTACAATCAGCCCCAGCATTTT
TRBV7-8,TRBJ1-1,NA,NA,CASSFETGPNTEAFF,TGTGCCAGCAGCTTTGAGACAGGACCGAACACTGAAGCTTTCTTT
TRBV4-1,TRBJ2-3,many,TRBD1,CASSQPGQTYTDTQYF,TGCGCCAGCAGCCAACCGGGACAGACATACACAGATACGCAGTATTTT
TRBV5-4,TRBJ2-3,NA,TRBD2,CASSLLAGGISDTQYF,TGTGCCAGCAGCCTACTAGCGGGGGGGATTTCAGATACGCAGTATTTT
TRBV20-1,TRBJ2-7,many,TRBD2,CSARGLAGLYEQYF,TGCAGTGCTAGGGGACTAGCGGGGCTCTACGAGCAGTACTTC
TRBV6-1,TRBJ1-2,few,NA,CASSEAVVASYGYTF,TGTGCCAGCAGTGAAGCCGTTGTAGCTAGCTATGGCTACACCTTC
TRBV25-1,TRBJ2-1,NA,TRBD2,CASTRAGDNEQFF,TGTGCCAGCACTCGGGCGGGGGACAATGAGCAGTTCTTC
TRBV5-1,TRBJ2-5,NA,NA,CASSKIRGVGTQYF,TGCGCCAGCAGCAAAATCAGGGGCGTGGGGACCCAGTACTTC
TRBV20-1,TRBJ1-5,NA,NA,CSARAPGPGQPQHF,TGCAGTGCTAGAGCACCGGGGCCCGGTCAGCCCCAGCATTTT